A selection of T cell receptor beta chains follows, all from one sample in a study of blood T cells in healthy people across ages. Via MiXCR, TCRdb re-called the 5' RACE reads, giving one row per CDR3 protein. The sample has 800,000 to 950,000 distinct CDR3 sequences; around 46% are singletons. The sample comprised blood. The origin of the receptors is a man aged 25 to 40 in good health. Each CDR3 is given with its conserved first and last residue. D genes are given only for firm matches. The listing skips clone size in some rows; elsewhere it reads once, few, many or a size class.

clone size,J gene,V gene,D gene,CDR3 protein,CDR3 DNA
.,TRBJ2-2,TRBV28,.,CASSPGPTRNTGERFF,TGTGCCAGCAGCCCGGGACCAACACGGAACACCGGGGAGCGGTTTTTT
.,TRBJ2-5,TRBV27,.,CASNPTGLGENEQYF,TGTGCCAGCAACCCTACAGGGCTGGGGGAGAATGAGCAGTACTTC
.,TRBJ1-1,TRBV4-2,.,CASSQERGLGAFF,TGTGCCAGCAGCCAAGAACGAGGACTAGGAGCTTTCTTT
.,TRBJ2-1,TRBV11-3,TRBD2,CASSPREGTYNEQFF,TGTGCCAGCAGCCCTAGGGAGGGGACCTACAATGAGCAGTTCTTC
few,TRBJ2-7,TRBV28,.,CASSLNRNYEQYF,TGTGCCAGCAGTTTGAACAGGAACTACGAGCAGTACTTC
few,TRBJ2-7,TRBV4-1,.,CASSQEGGAGSTYEQYF,TGCGCCAGCAGCCAAGAAGGGGGGGCAGGGAGTACCTACGAGCAGTACTTC
.,TRBJ2-2,TRBV25-1,TRBD1,CASSGQGAGELFF,TGTGCCAGCAGTGGCCAGGGGGCCGGGGAGCTGTTTTTT
.,TRBJ2-3,TRBV18,TRBD2,CASSTGLAGILTDTQYF,TGTGCCAGCTCAACGGGACTAGCGGGAATCCTCACAGATACGCAGTATTTT
.,TRBJ2-7,TRBV12-3/TRBV12-4,.,CASSSEFDEQYF,TGTGCCAGTAGTTCCGAATTCGACGAGCAGTACTTC
few,TRBJ2-3,TRBV5-1,.,CASSSTPLRTDTQYF,TGCGCCAGCAGCTCGACTCCTCTCCGCACAGATACGCAGTATTTT
.,TRBJ2-5,TRBV10-3,TRBD2,CAISESASGVQETQYF,TGTGCCATCAGTGAGTCGGCTAGCGGGGTCCAAGAGACCCAGTACTTC
.,TRBJ1-5,TRBV12-3/TRBV12-4,.,CASAVGPNQPQHF,TGTGCCAGCGCGGTAGGGCCCAATCAGCCCCAGCATTTT
.,TRBJ2-2,TRBV12-3/TRBV12-4,.,CASSGQEVYPGELFF,TGTGCCAGCAGTGGGCAGGAGGTATACCCCGGGGAGCTGTTTTTT
.,TRBJ2-6,TRBV7-8,TRBD1,CASSANIQGQGANVLTF,TGTGCCAGCAGCGCCAATATACAGGGGCAAGGGGCCAACGTCCTGACTTTC
.,TRBJ2-1,TRBV7-3,.,CASSSGWGSHNEQFF,TGTGCCAGCAGCTCGGGCTGGGGGTCACACAATGAGCAGTTCTTC
few,TRBJ1-1,TRBV6-5,.,CASSDQGSTEAFF,TGTGCCAGCAGTGACCAGGGAAGCACTGAAGCTTTCTTT
.,TRBJ1-5,TRBV20-1,TRBD1,CSARSRTGGGQPQHF,TGTAGTGCTAGGTCCCGGACAGGGGGCGGGCAGCCCCAGCATTTT
.,TRBJ2-7,TRBV4-3,.,CASSRGGLAVPTYEQYF,TGCGCCAGCAGCCGAGGGGGTCTGGCAGTCCCTACCTACGAGCAGTACTTC
.,TRBJ2-1,TRBV7-9,TRBD1,CASRPPGTGYNEQFF,TGTGCCAGCAGACCGCCCGGGACAGGATACAATGAGCAGTTCTTC
.,TRBJ2-1,TRBV29-1,TRBD2,CSVVAGTNEQFF,TGCAGCGTTGTAGCGGGGACCAATGAGCAGTTCTTC
.,TRBJ2-7,TRBV12-3/TRBV12-4,TRBD2,CASSWTSEWRSYEQYF,TGTGCCAGCAGTTGGACTAGCGAATGGAGGTCCTACGAGCAGTACTTC
few,TRBJ2-7,TRBV14,TRBD1,CASSRRDRGHYEQYF,TGTGCCAGCAGCAGGAGGGACAGGGGGCACTACGAGCAGTACTTC
.,TRBJ1-1,TRBV6-5,.,CASDGGMNTEAFF,TGTGCCAGCGACGGGGGAATGAACACTGAAGCTTTCTTT
.,TRBJ2-1,TRBV12-3/TRBV12-4,.,CASSLGAREAEQFF,TGTGCCAGCAGTTTAGGGGCGAGGGAGGCTGAGCAGTTCTTC
few,TRBJ1-1,TRBV6-5,.,CASSYGPTGNTEAFF,TGTGCCAGCAGTTACGGACCTACAGGGAACACTGAAGCTTTCTTT
few,TRBJ2-3,TRBV29-1,.,CSARTRTNTDTQYF,TGCAGCGCCAGGACCCGTACTAACACAGATACGCAGTATTTT
.,TRBJ2-7,TRBV20-1,TRBD2,CSARPSGPKSEQYF,TGCAGTGCTCGACCTAGCGGCCCTAAAAGCGAGCAGTACTTC
.,TRBJ1-1,TRBV20-1,.,CSAKSSGGLNTEAFF,TGCAGTGCTAAGTCCTCTGGGGGACTGAACACTGAAGCTTTCTTT
once,TRBJ2-3,TRBV5-1,.,CASSPGWGGTDTQYF,TGCGCCAGCAGCCCAGGGTGGGGTGGCACAGATACGCAGTATTTT
few,TRBJ2-7,TRBV5-1,.,CASSLDDRYEQYF,TGCGCCAGCAGCTTGGACGACCGCTACGAGCAGTACTTC
once,TRBJ1-2,TRBV4-1,.,CASSQDPGLLDGYTF,TGCGCCAGCAGCCAAGATCCAGGTTTGTTGGATGGCTACACCTTC
few,TRBJ2-7,TRBV18,.,CASSPNQGYEQYF,TGTGCCAGCTCACCAAATCAGGGGTACGAGCAGTACTTC
.,TRBJ2-7,TRBV12-3/TRBV12-4,.,CASSPNLLGSDEQYF,TGTGCCAGCAGTCCCAACTTACTGGGATCCGACGAGCAGTACTTC
.,TRBJ2-5,TRBV11-2,TRBD1,CASSSWDRDGNEQYF,TGTGCCAGCAGCTCCTGGGACAGGGACGGCAATGAGCAGTACTTC
few,TRBJ2-2,TRBV6-2/TRBV6-3,.,CASSPSPNTGELFF,TGTGCCAGCAGCCCCTCCCCGAACACCGGGGAGCTGTTTTTT
many,TRBJ1-2,TRBV12-3/TRBV12-4,.,CASSSSGTYGYTF,TGTGCCAGCAGTTCCTCCGGGACCTATGGCTACACCTTC
.,TRBJ2-7,TRBV5-5,TRBD1,CASSLVPGQGLAEQYF,TGTGCCAGCAGCTTGGTACCGGGACAGGGTCTTGCCGAGCAGTACTTC
.,TRBJ1-4,TRBV9,TRBD1,CASSVAPQGAGGEKLFF,TGTGCCAGCAGCGTAGCCCCGCAGGGGGCCGGAGGGGAAAAACTGTTTTTT
few,TRBJ2-1,TRBV12-3/TRBV12-4,.,CASSAARVRNEQFF,TGTGCCAGCAGCGCAGCGAGGGTGAGGAATGAGCAGTTCTTC
few,TRBJ2-3,TRBV11-2,.,CASSLITRSTSPDTQYF,TGTGCCAGCAGCTTAATCACTAGAAGCACCTCCCCAGATACGCAGTATTTT
few,TRBJ2-6,TRBV20-1,.,CSARNPGGSGANALTF,TGCAGTGCTAGAAACCCAGGAGGCTCTGGGGCCAACGCCCTGACTTTC
.,TRBJ1-2,TRBV29-1,TRBD1,CSVLPRDSVYGYTF,TGCAGCGTTTTACCCCGGGACAGCGTATATGGCTACACCTTC
.,TRBJ2-2,TRBV5-1,.,CASSTGGRANTGELFF,TGCGCCAGCAGCACAGGAGGCAGGGCGAACACCGGGGAGCTGTTTTTT
many,TRBJ2-1,TRBV27,.,CASSFPPVGSYNEQFF,TGTGCCAGCAGTTTCCCCCCGGTTGGCTCCTACAATGAGCAGTTCTTC
few,TRBJ2-5,TRBV24-1,.,CTTSESGWETQYF,TGTACCACCAGTGAATCAGGGTGGGAGACCCAGTACTTC
.,TRBJ2-2,TRBV5-1,.,CASSLGAALAGELFF,TGCGCCAGCAGCTTGGGGGCCGCCCTGGCCGGGGAGCTGTTTTTT